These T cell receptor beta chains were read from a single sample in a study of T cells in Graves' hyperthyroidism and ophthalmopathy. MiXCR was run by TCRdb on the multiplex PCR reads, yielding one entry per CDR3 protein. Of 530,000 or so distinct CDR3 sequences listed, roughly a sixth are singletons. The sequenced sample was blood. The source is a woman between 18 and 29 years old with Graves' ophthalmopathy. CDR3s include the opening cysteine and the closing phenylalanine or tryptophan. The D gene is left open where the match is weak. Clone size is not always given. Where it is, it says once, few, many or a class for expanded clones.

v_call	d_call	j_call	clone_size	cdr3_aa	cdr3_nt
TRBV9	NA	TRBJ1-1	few	CASNPGTNTEAFF	TGTGCCAGCAACCCCGGCACGAACACTGAAGCTTTCTTT
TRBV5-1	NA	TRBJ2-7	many	CASSLAFGTPREQYF	TGCGCCAGCAGCTTGGCCTTTGGGACTCCGAGGGAGCAGTACTTC
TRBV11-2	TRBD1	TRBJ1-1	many	CASSTPTGGRTEAFF	TGTGCCAGCAGCACCCCGACAGGGGGCAGAACTGAAGCTTTCTTT
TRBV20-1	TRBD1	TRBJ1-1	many	CSARADRGFLGGTEAFF	TGCAGTGCTAGGGCGGACAGGGGATTCCTCGGCGGCACTGAAGCTTTCTTT
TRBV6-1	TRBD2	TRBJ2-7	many	CASSPQMSSGKNQQYF	TGTGCCAGCAGTCCCCAAATGAGTAGCGGGAAAAATCAGCAGTACTTC
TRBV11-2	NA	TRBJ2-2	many	CASSLYRKANTGELFF	TGTGCCAGCAGCCTGTACAGGAAGGCGAACACCGGGGAGCTGTTTTTT
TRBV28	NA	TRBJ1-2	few	CASSPGNTF	TGTGCCAGCAGCCCAGGGAACACCTTC
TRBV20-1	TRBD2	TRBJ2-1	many	CSARREGWNEQFF	TGCAGTGCTAGGCGGGAGGGGTGGAATGAGCAGTTCTTC
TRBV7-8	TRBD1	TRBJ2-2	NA	CASSSNRGRVTGELFF	TGTGCCAGCAGCAGTAACAGGGGGCGGGTAACCGGGGAGCTGTTTTTT
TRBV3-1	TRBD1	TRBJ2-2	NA	CASSQRGQKRTGELFF	TGTGCCAGCAGCCAGAGGGGACAGAAACGTACCGGGGAGCTGTTTTTT
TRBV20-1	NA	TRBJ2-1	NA	CSARDPSTDEQFF	TGCAGTGCTAGAGACCCTAGCACCGATGAGCAGTTCTTC
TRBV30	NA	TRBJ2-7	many	CAWTPTVEGYEQYF	TGTGCCTGGACTCCGACAGTGGAGGGTTACGAGCAGTACTTC
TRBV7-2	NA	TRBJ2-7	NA	CASSFSERSYEQYF	TGTGCCAGCAGCTTTAGCGAACGCTCCTACGAGCAGTACTTC
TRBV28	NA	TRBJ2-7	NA	CASSGQGVNEQYF	TGTGCCAGCAGCGGGCAGGGAGTCAACGAGCAGTACTTC
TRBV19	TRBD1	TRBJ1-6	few	CASSGGGTANSPLHF	TGTGCCAGTAGTGGAGGGGGGACAGCTAATTCACCCCTCCACTTT
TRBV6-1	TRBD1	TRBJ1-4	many	CASRNDRVLNEKLFF	TGTGCCAGCAGGAATGACAGGGTCCTTAATGAAAAACTGTTTTTT
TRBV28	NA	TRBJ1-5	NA	CASLGRKPQHF	TGTGCCAGCCTGGGTAGGAAGCCCCAGCATTTT
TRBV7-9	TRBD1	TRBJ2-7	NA	CASSSRDRGLREQYF	TGTGCCAGCAGCTCCCGGGACAGGGGCCTAAGGGAGCAGTACTTC
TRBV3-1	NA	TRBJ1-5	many	CASSPFRVSPQHF	TGTGCCAGCAGCCCTTTCCGTGTAAGTCCCCAGCATTTT
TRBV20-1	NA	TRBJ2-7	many	CSAKGGTDYEQYF	TGCAGTGCTAAAGGAGGGACCGACTACGAGCAGTACTTC
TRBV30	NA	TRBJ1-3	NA	CAWIRPLGGTSGNTIYF	TGTGCCTGGATTCGCCCCCTAGGGGGAACCTCTGGAAACACCATATATTTT
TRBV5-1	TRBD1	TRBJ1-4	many	CASSYGQGDSNEKLFF	TGCGCCAGCAGCTACGGACAGGGCGATTCTAATGAAAAACTGTTTTTT
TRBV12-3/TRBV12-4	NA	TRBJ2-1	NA	CASSFSRTVHNEQFF	TGTGCCAGCAGTTTTAGCCGGACAGTCCACAATGAGCAGTTCTTC
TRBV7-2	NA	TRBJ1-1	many	CASSSDGQGTEAFF	TGTGCCAGCAGTTCCGACGGTCAGGGGACTGAAGCTTTCTTT
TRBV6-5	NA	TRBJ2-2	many	CASSYTDSLNTGELFF	TGTGCCAGCAGTTACACAGACAGCCTGAACACCGGGGAGCTGTTTTTT
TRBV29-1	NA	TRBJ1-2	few	CSVGGTPNYGYTF	TGCAGCGTTGGGGGGACACCTAACTATGGCTACACCTTC
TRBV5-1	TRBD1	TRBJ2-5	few	CASSLAPRGQETQYF	TGCGCCAGCAGCTTGGCCCCCAGGGGGCAGGAGACCCAGTACTTC
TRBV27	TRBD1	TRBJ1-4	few	CASRSGTGSEKLFF	TGTGCCAGCAGGTCCGGGACAGGGAGTGAAAAACTGTTTTTT
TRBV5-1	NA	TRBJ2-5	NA	CASKDPPETQYF	TGCGCCAGCAAAGACCCCCCCGAGACCCAGTACTTC
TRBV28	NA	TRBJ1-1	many	CASSPRQDIATEAFF	TGTGCCAGCAGTCCGCGACAGGACATCGCCACTGAAGCTTTCTTT
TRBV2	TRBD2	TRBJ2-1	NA	CASSDTPEGTSGGAGSYNEQFF	TGTGCCAGCAGTGACACTCCCGAAGGGACTAGCGGGGGGGCTGGGTCCTACAATGAGCAGTTCTTC
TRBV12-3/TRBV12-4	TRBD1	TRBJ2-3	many	CASSSGQGTTDTQYF	TGTGCCAGCAGTTCCGGACAGGGAACCACAGATACGCAGTATTTT
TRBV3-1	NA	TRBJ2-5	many	CASSQGGRPNGETQYF	TGTGCCAGCAGCCAAGGAGGGAGACCCAACGGAGAGACCCAGTACTTC
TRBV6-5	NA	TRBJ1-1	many	CASSYSTANTEAFF	TGTGCCAGCAGTTACTCGACAGCGAACACTGAAGCTTTCTTT
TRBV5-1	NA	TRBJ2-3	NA	CASSLIQVDTDTQYF	TGCGCCAGCAGCTTGATCCAGGTTGACACAGATACGCAGTATTTT
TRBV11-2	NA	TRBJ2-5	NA	CASSRQPQETQYF	TGTGCCAGCAGTCGACAGCCCCAAGAGACCCAGTACTTC
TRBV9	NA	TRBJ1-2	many	CASSVDGENRYGYTF	TGTGCCAGCAGCGTGGACGGCGAGAATAGATATGGCTACACCTTC
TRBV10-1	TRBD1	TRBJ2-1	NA	CASSDRDRGLRSSYNEQFF	TGCGCCAGCAGTGACCGGGACAGGGGCCTTAGGAGCTCCTACAATGAGCAGTTCTTC
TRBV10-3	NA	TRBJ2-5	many	CAINFRRETQYF	TGTGCCATCAATTTTCGGCGGGAGACCCAGTACTTC
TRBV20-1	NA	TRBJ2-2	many	CSARGGGELFF	TGCAGTGCTAGAGGTGGCGGGGAGCTGTTTTTT
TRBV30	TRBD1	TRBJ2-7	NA	CAWRTGGYEQYF	TGTGCCTGGAGGACAGGGGGCTACGAGCAGTACTTC
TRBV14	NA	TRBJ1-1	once	CASSLTAGQAFTEAFF	TGTGCCAGCAGCCTCACAGCAGGGCAGGCTTTCACTGAAGCTTTCTTT
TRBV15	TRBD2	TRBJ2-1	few	CATSSIPPFTSGGANEQFF	TGTGCCACCAGCAGCATTCCACCTTTCACTAGCGGGGGGGCCAATGAGCAGTTCTTC